The 32 T cell receptor beta chains in this list originate from one sample, sequenced in a study of glioma-infiltrating T cells after dendritic cell vaccination. TCRdb keeps only in-frame clones here, not all; method: immunoSEQ multiplex PCR. The sample holds 20,000 or so clones, about four fifths seen once. Sequenced material: blood, taken before dendritic cell vaccination. These receptors were obtained from a human donor with glioblastoma.

This sequence joins TRBV11-1 and TRBJ1-5; the D is unclear. V shed 2 bases and J shed 4 bases, with 6 bases lying between them. The CDR3 has 13 amino acids. Per germline, CDR1 SGHAT and CDR2 FQDESV (reference sequence). CDR3 protein: CASSLTGNQPQHF. As DNA, the CDR3 is TGTGCCAGCAGCTTAACGGGGAATCAGCCCCAGCATTTT.

This sequence joins TRBV6-5 and TRBJ1-4; 7 nucleotides match TRBD1. V gave up 6 bases and J gave up 4 bases; unmatched junction bases: 5. Germline CDR1 is MNHEY and CDR2 is SVGAGI. The length of the CDR3 is 14 residues. CDR3 nucleotides: TGTGCCAGCAGAGCCAGGGGGTATAATGAAAAACTGTTTTTT. Translation gives CASRARGYNEKLFF.

The chain combines TRBV14 with TRBJ2-5; TRBD1 agrees at 7 bases. The CDR3 sequence is 14 residues long. From germline, CDR1 is SGHDN and CDR2 FVKESK. Germline trimming cut 4 bases from V and 0 bases from J; bases unmatched to any gene: 2. In nucleotides, the CDR3 is TGTGCCAGCAGCCCGGGACAGAACCAAGAGACCCAGTACTTC. Its protein is CASSPGQNQETQYF.

The table lists this clone with a count of one. This chain uses TRBV18 with TRBJ1-1; tentatively, D is TRBD1 (6 bases). The CDR3 sequence is 14 residues long. The germline gives CDR1 KGHSH, CDR2 LQKENI. The V gene lost 3 bases and the J gene lost 5 bases, with 13 bases spanning the gap. CDR3 DNA sequence: TGTGCCAGCTCACCGACGACAGGTATAACTGAAGCTTTCTTT. It specifies CASSPTTGITEAFF.

The CDR3 coding sequence is TGTGCCAGCAGCGAGACTAGCGGTAACAATGAGCAGTTCTTC. Its translation is CASSETSGNNEQFF. The rearrangement joins TRBV9 to TRBJ2-1, with 9 bases that match TRBD2. V lost 3 bases to trimming and J lost 5 bases; unmatched junction nucleotides: 3. The germline V gene encodes CDR1 SGDLS and CDR2 YYNGEE. The CDR3 has 14 amino acids.

A few counts support this clone. V and J are TRBV5-1 and TRBJ1-2; D is possibly TRBD1 (6 bases). Germline loops: CDR1 SGHRS, CDR2 YFSETQ. The CDR3 sequence is 14 residues long. V was cut by 0 bases and J by 4 bases, with 10 bases left in between. The CDR3 loop reads CASSLGQASYGYTF. CDR3 in DNA: TGCGCCAGCAGCTTGGGACAGGCGTCCTATGGCTACACCTTC.

The chain links TRBV13 to TRBJ2-1; no firm D call. The V and J ends lost 0 bases and 5 bases respectively, with 11 bases between them. The CDR3 has 15 amino acids. Germline V gene sequence: CDR1 PRHDT, CDR2 FYEKMQ (reference sequence). The CDR3 region is CASSLGWADHNEQFF. In DNA form, the CDR3 reads TGTGCCAGCAGCTTAGGATGGGCCGATCACAATGAGCAGTTCTTC.

The rearrangement uses TRBV27 and TRBJ1-5; the match to TRBD1 covers 8 bases. The CDR3 totals 14 residues. The germline V gene encodes CDR1 MNHEY and CDR2 SMNVEV (reference sequence). V trimming: 5 bases; J trimming: 4 bases; junction bases outside the gene matches: 4. CDR3 bases: TGTGCCAGCAGTGCCGGGACAGGTAATCAGCCCCAGCATTTT. It translates to CASSAGTGNQPQHF.

The chain employs TRBV5-1 and TRBJ2-7; 8 bases fit TRBD2. Germline CDR1 and CDR2: SGHRS and YFSETQ. There are 16 residues in the CDR3. With 0 bases clipped from V and 3 bases from J, the junction kept 8 bases outside the gene matches. The CDR3 reads CASSLERAGAGYEQYF. The CDR3 region has the DNA TGCGCCAGCAGCTTGGAGCGAGCGGGAGCCGGCTACGAGCAGTACTTC.

J is TRBJ2-5 and V is TRBV4-1; TRBD2 agrees at 7 bases. V dropped 1 base and J dropped 5; count of bases not matched to a gene: 10. Germline CDR1 is MGHRA and CDR2 is YSYEKL. The CDR3 runs to 16 residues. The CDR3 DNA reads as TGCGCCAGCAGCCAAGTAGGTGGGAGGGCCGCGGAGACCCAGTACTTC. It specifies CASSQVGGRAAETQYF.

The rearrangement joins TRBV7-2 to TRBJ1-2; 8 bases agree with TRBD1. The CDR3 is 14 amino acids. The trim removed 5 bases at V and 6 bases at J, leaving 8 bases unmatched. The germline V gene has CDR1 SGHTA and CDR2 FQGNSA. The CDR3 coding sequence is TGTGCCAGCAGCAACCTCAGGGGGCTGGATGGCTACACCTTC. Its translation is CASSNLRGLDGYTF.

The chain is built from TRBV9 and TRBJ1-1; maybe TRBD1 (6 bases). Germline CDR1 reads SGDLS; CDR2 reads YYNGEE. The V and J ends lost 2 bases and 0 bases respectively, with 11 bases between them. This CDR3 has 15 residues. CDR3 loop: CASSVTGTMNTEAFF. CDR3 DNA sequence: TGTGCCAGCAGCGTCACCGGGACAATGAACACTGAAGCTTTCTTT.

The V gene is TRBV7-3, the J gene TRBJ2-3, with 12 nucleotides matching TRBD2. Germline V gene data show CDR1 as SGHTA and CDR2 as FQGTGA. The ends lost 4 bases at V and 4 bases at J; junction bases unmatched: 6. The CDR3 runs to 16 residues. This chain's CDR3 is CASSSRLAGESDTQYF. In DNA form, the CDR3 reads TGTGCCAGCAGCTCCAGACTAGCGGGAGAGTCAGATACGCAGTATTTT.

The V call is TRBV4-3, the J call TRBJ2-7; D is perhaps TRBD1 (6 bases). The CDR3 length is 16 residues. Trimming pared 1 base from V and 0 bases from J, leaving 13 bases between. Germline values: CDR1 LGHNA, CDR2 YSLEER. The CDR3 nucleotides are TGCGCCAGCAGCCAAGTGTCAGGGACAAGCTCCTACGAGCAGTACTTC. It specifies CASSQVSGTSSYEQYF.

This clone showed up just a few times. V gene TRBV9 combines with J gene TRBJ2-1; D is possibly TRBD2 (6 bases). V was pared by 4 bases and J by 8 bases, with 25 bases between. CDR3 length: 17 residues. Germline V gene lookup returns CDR1 SGDLS and CDR2 YYNGEE. The CDR3 loop reads CASSKEVGRARGYEQFF. CDR3 sequence (DNA): TGTGCCAGCAGCAAAGAGGTCGGTAGAGCCCGGGGGTATGAGCAGTTCTTC.

In DNA form, the CDR3 reads TGTGCCAGCCTAGGGGGGTTTAGCGGGAACAATGAGCAGTTCTTC. This translates into CASLGGFSGNNEQFF. This chain uses TRBV6-1 with TRBJ2-1, with 8 bases aligning to TRBD2. Germline V CDR1 and CDR2: MNHNS, SASEGT. J lost 5 bases, V lost 8 bases, and 11 bases had no gene match. The CDR3 is made up of 15 amino acids.

In this sample, this clone turned up once. The DNA of the CDR3 is TGTGCCAGCAGCTACATATCAGGGGAGGGAGGCTACACCTTC. It encodes CASSYISGEGGYTF. V is TRBV5-4 and J is TRBJ1-2; D may be TRBD1 (6 bases). The CDR3 runs 14 residues. Germline values: CDR1 SGHNT, CDR2 YYREEE (reference sequence). The V and J ends lost 3 bases and 8 bases respectively, with 17 bases between them.

The gene calls are TRBV11-2 and TRBJ2-3, with D possibly being TRBD2 (6 bases). The CDR3 totals 15 residues. The germline gives CDR1 SGHAT, CDR2 FQNNGV. The ends were cut back, 2 bases at V and 1 base at J, with 10 bases in the middle. The CDR3 region is CASSLQGGGTDTQYF. The CDR3 DNA reads as TGTGCCAGCAGCTTACAGGGCGGGGGCACAGATACGCAGTATTTT.

The CDR3 spells CASRRTGSTDTQYF. CDR3 sequence (DNA): TGTGCCAGCAGGCGGACAGGGAGCACAGATACGCAGTATTTT. The chain is built from TRBV11-2 and TRBJ2-3, with 8 bases matching TRBD1. The CDR3 extends over 14 amino acids. The germline CDR1 and CDR2 sequences are SGHAT and FQNNGV. Unmatched junction bases numbered 2, after V lost 6 bases and J lost 0 bases.

This clone is categorized as medium-sized (0.01 to 0.1%). The chain uses TRBV10-3 and TRBJ1-3; 7 bases agree with TRBD1. Per the germline V gene, CDR1 is ENHRY and CDR2 is SYGVKD. There are 14 residues in the CDR3. J was trimmed by 9 bases and V by 3 bases; bases with no gene match: 8. CDR3 protein: CAISEDREASTIYF. The CDR3 DNA is TGTGCCATCAGTGAAGACAGGGAGGCCTCCACCATATATTTT.

This chain joins TRBV10-2 and TRBJ2-4; D might be TRBD2 (6 bases). The J call is doubtful: the DNA matches TRBJ2-7 better. Germline lookup yields CDR1 WSHSY and CDR2 SAAADI. The length of the CDR3 is 15 residues. This CDR3 is CASSEYAGPSYEQYF. The CDR3 DNA sequence: TGCGCCAGCAGTGAGTACGCGGGACCCTCCTACGAGCAGTACTTC.

The V and J genes are TRBV5-1 and TRBJ1-1, with 10 bases lining up with TRBD1. This CDR3 comprises 16 residues. After removal of 3 bases from V and 5 bases from J, the junction contained 10 bases not matched to a gene. Per germline, CDR1 SGHRS and CDR2 YFSETQ. The CDR3 spells CASSSHRQGAGTEAFF. CDR3 in DNA: TGCGCCAGCAGCTCCCACCGACAGGGGGCGGGAACTGAAGCTTTCTTT.

The chain carries TRBV19 and TRBJ2-1; 7 bases are a match to TRBD1. Germline values: CDR1 LNHDA, CDR2 SQIVND (reference sequence). Trimming removed 9 bases from V and 2 bases from J; junction bases left unmatched: 4. CDR3 size: 13 residues. Here the CDR3 DNA reads TGTGCCAGCAACAGGGGTACCTACAATGAGCAGTTCTTC. This translates into CASNRGTYNEQFF.

The chain recombines TRBV28 with TRBJ2-7; 8 nucleotides agree with TRBD1. J gave up 5 bases and V 6 bases, and 12 bases lay outside the gene matches. The CDR3 totals 15 residues. Germline V CDR1 and CDR2: MDHEN, SYDVKM. The CDR3 sequence: CASRSEDREPHEQYF. CDR3 DNA: TGTGCCAGCAGATCCGAGGACAGGGAACCCCACGAGCAGTACTTC.

The V gene is TRBV29-1, the J gene TRBJ2-5; the match to TRBD2 covers 8 bases. Germline CDR1 is SQVTM and CDR2 is ANQGSEA. This CDR3 contains 14 residues. J was trimmed by 0 bases and V by 7 bases; bases with no gene match: 7. The CDR3, as DNA: TGCAGCGGCCGAGGCGGGGGGTACCAAGAGACCCAGTACTTC. Protein sequence: CSGRGGGYQETQYF.

This chain links TRBV6-1 with TRBJ2-5; the D is unclear. The CDR3 spans 15 residues. The V end was cut by 2 bases, the J end by 1 base, with 11 bases between. Germline CDR1 MNHNS, CDR2 SASEGT. In DNA form, the CDR3 reads TGTGCCAGCAGTGAAATGGGCAGAGTCCAAGAGACCCAGTACTTC. This encodes CASSEMGRVQETQYF.

The gene calls are TRBV5-1 and TRBJ2-7; possible D gene TRBD1, 5 bases. With 0 bases removed from V and 2 bases from J, the gap between germline ends came to 12 bases. CDR1 and CDR2 from the germline V gene are SGHRS and YFSETQ. The CDR3 loop spans 15 amino acids. In DNA, the CDR3 is TGCGCCAGCAGCTTGGTACGCAGGGATGCCTACGAGCAGTACTTC. Protein product: CASSLVRRDAYEQYF. The complete variable domain, with remaining parts taken from reference TRBV5-1 and TRBJ2-7, reads KAGVTQTPRYLIKTRGQQVTLSCSPISGHRSVSWYQQTPGQGLQFLFEYFSETQRNKGNFPGRFSGRQFSNSRSEMNVSTLELGDSALYLCASSLVRRDAYEQYFGPGTRLTVT.

This chain joins TRBV7-6 and TRBJ1-4; D possibly corresponds to TRBD1 (5 bases). This CDR3 is 14 amino acids long. Looked up from germline, CDR1 is SGHVS and CDR2 is FNYEAQ. Trimming shortened V by 5 bases and J by 8 bases, and 15 bases separated the two germline ends. The CDR3 DNA reads TGTGCCAGCAGCGTGGGCAGGGTGGGGGAAAAACTGTTTTTT. Residues: CASSVGRVGEKLFF. The whole variable domain, filled in from reference TRBV7-6 and TRBJ1-4, reads GAGVSQSPRYKVTKRGQDVALRCDPISGHVSLYWYRQALGQGPEFLTYFNYEAQQDKSGLPNDRFSAERPEGSISTLTIQRTEQRDSAMYRCASSVGRVGEKLFFGSGTQLSVL.

The chain is built from TRBV28 and TRBJ2-7; TRBD2 is a possible D gene (7 bases). From germline, CDR1 is MDHEN and CDR2 SYDVKM. The ends were cut back, 3 bases at V and 4 bases at J, with 16 bases in the middle. The CDR3 has 15 residues. As DNA, the CDR3 is TGTGCCAGCAGTTTTTTTCGGGGGGCCGAGTACGAGCAGTACTTC. This translates into CASSFFRGAEYEQYF.

This chain uses TRBV6-5 with TRBJ1-1; a possible D gene is TRBD1 (6 bases). The CDR3 runs to 15 residues. Trimming removed 0 bases at V and 2 bases at J, with 10 bases between. Germline V CDR1 and CDR2: MNHEY, SVGAGI. The CDR3 reads CASSYSAQGNTEAFF. The CDR3, as DNA: TGTGCCAGCAGTTACTCGGCACAGGGTAACACTGAAGCTTTCTTT.

The chain couples TRBV19 to TRBJ2-6; TRBD1 might be the D (6 bases). Deletions cut 5 bases from V and 3 bases from J, with 20 bases between. CDR3 length: 18 residues. Germline CDR1 is LNHDA and CDR2 is SQIVND (reference sequence). The CDR3 DNA sequence: TGTGCCAGTAGTTTTTACACAGGGTTCACTCGTGGGGCCAACGTCCTGACTTTC. Amino acids: CASSFYTGFTRGANVLTF.

CDR3 bases: TGTGCCAGCAGCGGCGTCAGGGGAGATACGCAGTATTTT. The encoded protein is CASSGVRGDTQYF. The genes are TRBV5-4 and TRBJ2-3, with D perhaps TRBD1 (6 bases). Germline values: CDR1 SGHNT, CDR2 YYREEE (reference sequence). V lost 4 bases, J lost 5 bases, and 11 bases lay in between. The CDR3 covers 13 residues.